The sample holds a few counts of the clone carrying this TCR beta chain. Germline V CDR1 and CDR2: DFQATT, SNEGSKA (reference sequence). This CDR3 is built from 15 residues. Trimming removed 3 bases from V and 4 bases from J, with 18 bases in between. This specimen belongs to a study of CD8 T cells in ankylosing spondylitis. One entry per CDR3 protein, called by TCRdb with MiXCR from the 5' RACE reads. The table includes 200,000 or so distinct CDR3 sequences, roughly 26% detected once. This chain links TRBV20-1 with TRBJ2-5, with D tentatively TRBD1 (6 bases). This clonotype was obtained from a male donor with ankylosing spondylitis or in good health (not recorded which). The source material was blood, either unsorted or a sorted T cell fraction (not recorded which). For the CDR3, the DNA is TGCAGTGCTAGTCCACTTGACAGGTTCATAGAGACCCAGTACTTC. Translation: CSASPLDRFIETQYF.